The clone carrying this T cell receptor beta chain was recorded at least ten times. Its target is unknown. The sample originates from a study of regulatory T cells in long-lasting Graves disease. Study-level points and caveats: Patients with persistent disease showed a bias toward TRBV28, TRBJ1-2 and TRBJ2-5.

Time point of the sample: newly diagnosed GD, antithyroid drugs for less than 3 months. PBMCs were the source of the RNA used for TCR sequencing. Arm-PCR of CDR3 regions with iRepertoire HTBI primers generated TCR beta libraries. From the multiplex PCR reads, TCRdb called clonotypes with MiXCR, one entry per CDR3 protein. The data contain roughly 420,000 distinct CDR3 sequences, about 14% of them singletons. The CDR3 extends over 13 amino acids. Germline CDR1 is SGHTA and CDR2 is FQGNSA. Trimming pared 5 bases from V and 6 bases from J, leaving 12 bases between. This same sample was also taken into another study, of T cells in Graves' hyperthyroidism and ophthalmopathy. That paper notes: Hyperthyroidism, newly diagnosed and lasting under 2 months, affected patients aged 18 to 65.

The TCR comes from a woman in her forties or fifties with Graves disease. The specimen was peripheral blood mononuclear cells (PBMCs), collected at new diagnosis, from a patient treated with antithyroid drugs. The chain recombines TRBV7-2 with TRBJ2-3, with D unresolved. The CDR3, as DNA: TGTGCCAGCAGCCCCCCGGCCGACGATACGCAGTATTTT. Residues: CASSPPADDTQYF.